This TCR beta chain was sequenced during a study of blood T cell repertoires in COVID-19. Across the whole study: Samples representing acute and convalescent COVID-19 were sourced from the United States, Italy and Spain. Nucleic acid was either cDNA or gDNA, and it came from T cells, B-cell-depleted T cells, or PBMCs.

To note about this clone: At the DNA level, this CDR3 is encoded by other sequences in the same sample as well.

Libraries were prepared by immunoSEQ multiplex PCR; TCRdb keeps only in-frame clonotypes and omits some of them. The table has about 270,000 clones, around 85% seen once. It was during active infection that Seattle patients were enrolled and then longitudinally followed. This clonotype was sampled from a human donor with COVID-19, enrolled during active disease. The donor label of this sample is uncertain. The material sequenced was peripheral blood.

The CDR3 coding sequence is TGTGCCAGCAGCTCTACAGGGAACACTGAAGCTTTCTTT. Translation: CASSSTGNTEAFF. This chain connects TRBV7-3 to TRBJ1-1; tentative D call: TRBD1 (5 bases). Germline values: CDR1 SGHTA, CDR2 FQGTGA. V shed 4 bases and J shed 1 base, with 7 bases lying between them. The CDR3 consists of 13 residues.